This TCR beta chain comes out of a study of control samples from healthy donors and cancer patients. Measured with immunoSEQ multiplex PCR; TCRdb has only the in-frame clones, and not every one. The repertoire holds around 100,000 clones, with about 86% as singletons. The sequenced material came from blood. The TCR comes from a man aged 25-45 years in good health.

The CDR3: CASRGRENIQYF. For the CDR3, the DNA is TGTGCCAGCAGGGGAAGGGAGAACATTCAGTACTTC. The V call is TRBV2, the J call TRBJ2-4; possibly TRBD2 for D (5 bases). Trimming cost V 6 bases and J 7 bases, with 10 bases left between them. The CDR3 sequence is 12 residues long. The germline V gene has CDR1 SNHLY and CDR2 FYNNEI.